A single sample is the source of the 15 T cell receptor beta chains below, sequenced in a study of cytomegalovirus exposure and HLA in healthy donors. The protocol was immunoSEQ multiplex PCR, while the TCRdb copy is restricted to in-frame clones and leaves out a portion. This sample has just over 20,000 clones, with about 97% found just once. Sequences were obtained from PBMCs. Every receptor here comes from a man aged 25-45 years in good health and CMV-seropositive.

The V gene is TRBV15, the J gene TRBJ2-7; maybe TRBD1 (6 bases). V lost 1 base and J lost 3, with 13 bases in between. The length of the CDR3 is 15 residues. The germline gives CDR1 LNHNV, CDR2 YYDKDF (reference sequence). The CDR3 here is CATSRGAGDVYEQYF. The CDR3 DNA reads TGTGCCACCAGCAGAGGGGCAGGGGACGTCTACGAGCAGTACTTC.

CDR3 residues: CATLQGYGYTF. The CDR3 bases are TGTGCCACTCTACAGGGGTATGGCTACACCTTC. The V and J genes are TRBV28 and TRBJ1-2, with 7 bases identical to TRBD1. Germline assignment: CDR1 MDHEN and CDR2 SYDVKM. V dropped 10 bases and J dropped 5; count of bases not matched to a gene: 4. CDR3 length: 11 amino acids.

The rearrangement links TRBV15 to TRBJ1-2; TRBD1 agrees at 7 bases. The germline gives CDR1 LNHNV, CDR2 YYDKDF (reference sequence). The CDR3 runs to 13 residues. The J segment lost 7 bases and the V segment lost 4 bases, leaving 6 bases of the junction unmatched. DNA of the CDR3: TGTGCCACCAGCAAAAACAGGGGAAGTGGCTACACCTTC. Translation gives CATSKNRGSGYTF.

The chain recombines TRBV5-1 with TRBJ2-5, with 7 bases lining up with TRBD2. Germline CDR1 is SGHRS and CDR2 is YFSETQ. The length of the CDR3 is 15 residues. The junction had 4 bases not matched to a gene; V was cut back by 0 bases and J by 2 bases. The CDR3 bases are TGCGCCAGCAGCTTGGGTAGCGGGTGGCAAGAGACCCAGTACTTC. It yields the protein CASSLGSGWQETQYF.

The rearrangement links TRBV12-5 to TRBJ1-1, with D possibly being TRBD1 (6 bases). V lost 2 bases, J lost 4 bases, and 14 bases lay in between. Germline CDR1 reads LGHNT; CDR2 reads FRNRAP. CDR3 length: 15 amino acids. The CDR3 coding sequence is TGTGCTAGTGGTTTGTCGACAGGTCGAAGCACTGAAGCTTTCTTT. Translated: CASGLSTGRSTEAFF.

The rearrangement uses TRBV5-6 and TRBJ2-1; maybe TRBD2 (5 bases). Germline V CDR1 and CDR2: SGHDT, YYEEEE. The CDR3 runs to 14 residues. V was clipped by 4 bases and J by 6 bases, with 14 bases between them. CDR3 in amino acids: CASSARVGINEQFF. In DNA, the CDR3 is TGTGCCAGCAGCGCGCGGGTAGGTATCAATGAGCAGTTCTTC.

The rearrangement uses TRBV29-1 and TRBJ2-2, with TRBD2 identical over 14 bases. The CDR3 runs to 16 residues. V shed 7 bases and J 2 bases; nucleotides not matched to a gene: 6. The germline gives CDR1 SQVTM, CDR2 ANQGSEA. The CDR3 is CSAQGLAGVNTGELFF. In nucleotides, the CDR3 is TGCAGCGCCCAGGGACTAGCGGGAGTAAACACCGGGGAGCTGTTTTTT.

This chain uses TRBV11-2 with TRBJ1-1, with TRBD1 matching 7 bases. CDR1 is SGHAT and CDR2 is FQNNGV in the germline V gene. The CDR3 has 12 amino acids. The ends lost 7 bases at V and 7 bases at J; junction bases unmatched: 6. The CDR3 bases are TGTGCCAGCATGCGACAGGGTATTGAAGCTTTCTTT. Its protein product is CASMRQGIEAFF.

V usage is TRBV4-3 and J usage is TRBJ2-7; the match to TRBD2 covers 7 bases. The CDR3 has 15 amino acids. Germline V gene sequence: CDR1 LGHNA, CDR2 YSLEER. V lost 2 bases to trimming and J lost 9 bases; unmatched junction nucleotides: 13. The CDR3 region has the DNA TGCGCCAGCAGCCAACTTGGGGGACTACCGACGCGGCAGTACTTC. This encodes CASSQLGGLPTRQYF.

The chain employs TRBV11-2 and TRBJ2-7; 7 positions agree with TRBD2. The CDR3 is 16 residues long. Germline values: CDR1 SGHAT, CDR2 FQNNGV. V was pared by 5 bases and J by 0 bases, with 10 bases of the junction left unmatched. The CDR3 sequence: CASSPTRDYLSYEQYF. The CDR3 DNA reads as TGTGCCAGCAGCCCGACCCGGGACTACCTCTCCTACGAGCAGTACTTC.

The V gene is TRBV27, the J gene TRBJ2-3; D is unclear. The V gene's germline CDR1 is MNHEY and CDR2 SMNVEV (reference sequence). The CDR3 is made up of 15 amino acids. V was shortened by 2 bases and J by 3 bases, with 12 bases between the two germline ends. CDR3 coding DNA: TGTGCCAGCAGTTTAGGTTTAGTAGCTACAGATACGCAGTATTTT. It encodes CASSLGLVATDTQYF.

The rearrangement links TRBV5-4 to TRBJ2-7; D gene uncertain. Germline CDR1 reads SGHNT; CDR2 reads YYREEE (reference sequence). V was cut by 0 bases and J by 6 bases, with 7 bases left in between. CDR3 size: 12 residues. The CDR3 region is CASSLDSGEQYF. The CDR3 region has the DNA TGTGCCAGCAGCTTGGATAGTGGCGAGCAGTACTTC.

In this sample, this clone turned up once. The V and J genes are TRBV4-2 and TRBJ2-2, with D uncertain. V was clipped by 3 bases and J by 0 bases, with 11 bases between them. Germline V gives CDR1 LGHNA, CDR2 YNFKEQ. This CDR3 is 16 amino acids long. CDR3 DNA: TGTGCCAGCAGCCACGGTATACTCGCGAACACCGGGGAGCTGTTTTTT. Translating gives CASSHGILANTGELFF.

The count of this clone is one. One junction end does not reproduce the germline sequence, and a read error may be involved. The rearrangement uses TRBV28 and TRBJ2-7; 12 nucleotides align to TRBD2. The CDR3 sequence is 13 residues long. CDR1 and CDR2 (germline): MDHEN, SYDVKM. The CDR3 bases are TGTGCCAGCAGCTCCGGGACTAGCGGGTGGTGGGGTTTC. Translating gives CASSSGTSGWWGF.

The rearrangement joins TRBV5-1 to TRBJ2-1; 12 positions agree with TRBD2. CDR3 length: 15 amino acids. The germline CDR1 and CDR2 sequences are SGHRS and YFSETQ. The trim removed 3 bases at V and 4 bases at J, leaving 2 bases unmatched. CDR3 sequence: CASSSSGRGYNEQFF. Here the CDR3 DNA reads TGCGCCAGCAGCTCTAGCGGGAGGGGTTACAATGAGCAGTTCTTC.